The 11 T cell receptor beta chains below all came from one sample that was sequenced in a study of cytomegalovirus exposure and HLA in healthy donors. PCR used 60 Vbeta primers and 13 Jbeta primers. Method: immunoSEQ multiplex PCR; TCRdb's copy keeps in-frame clones and lacks some. The sample lists approximately 160,000 clones, over 70% occurring once. The material sequenced was PBMCs. These receptors originate from a woman between 40 and 50 years old in good health and CMV-seropositive.

J is TRBJ1-3 and V is TRBV4-3; perhaps TRBD1 as D (6 bases). The CDR3 totals 17 residues. CDR1 is LGHNA, CDR2 YSLEER, per germline. Trimming pared 0 bases from V and 0 bases from J, leaving 12 bases between. The CDR3 nucleotides read TGCGCCAGCAGCCAAGAGGATGGGACATTCTCTGGAAACACCATATATTTT. It yields the protein CASSQEDGTFSGNTIYF.

V and J are TRBV5-1 and TRBJ2-7, with 7 bases fitting TRBD1. The V gene's germline CDR1 is SGHRS and CDR2 YFSETQ. Unmatched junction bases numbered 14, after V lost 3 bases and J lost 5 bases. The CDR3 sequence is 16 residues long. DNA of the CDR3: TGCGCCAGCAGCTCTGGCAGGGGGTTCGCCGGGGACGAGCAGTACTTC. It translates to CASSSGRGFAGDEQYF.

Regarding this clone: The junction departs from the called germline gene at one end, perhaps through a read error. This chain joins TRBV5-1 and TRBJ1-1; tentatively, D is TRBD1 (5 bases). There are 16 residues in the CDR3. Germline V CDR1 and CDR2: SGHRS, YFSETQ. This chain's CDR3 is CASSLFGLGRNAEAFF. In DNA form, the CDR3 reads TGCGCCAGCAGCTTGTTTGGTTTGGGGCGGAACGCTGAAGCTTTCTTT. The full variable domain, completed using reference TRBV5-1 and TRBJ1-1, is KAGVTQTPRYLIKTRGQQVTLSCSPISGHRSVSWYQQTPGQGLQFLFEYFSETQRNKGNFPGRFSGRQFSNSRSEMNVSTLELGDSALYLCASSLFGLGRNAEAFFGQGTRLTVV.

This clone showed up just once. The J gene is TRBJ2-2, the V gene TRBV5-8; D not certain. Germline CDR1 SGHTS, CDR2 YDEGEE. There are 12 residues in the CDR3. V was clipped by 2 bases and J by 8 bases, with 7 bases between them. CDR3 nucleotides: TGTGCCAGCAGCTTACGAGTTGGGGAGCTGTTTTTT. It encodes CASSLRVGELFF.

This clone was observed a few times. J is TRBJ1-5 and V is TRBV28; D not resolved. Germline CDR1 and CDR2: MDHEN and SYDVKM. The CDR3 spans 14 residues. V was clipped by 6 bases and J by 3 bases, with 12 bases between them. The CDR3 spells CASRPNSYNQPQHF. CDR3 DNA: TGTGCCAGCAGACCTAACAGCTACAATCAGCCCCAGCATTTT.

On this clone itself: Sequence at one end of the junction differs from germline and may be a read error. The chain links TRBV7-9 to TRBJ1-1; TRBD1 agrees at 7 bases. Germline V gene sequence: CDR1 SEHNR, CDR2 FQNEAQ (reference sequence). The CDR3 has 12 amino acids. The DNA for the CDR3 is TGTTCCAGCAGGAAGGGGGCACTTGAAGCTTTCTTT. Protein: CSSRKGALEAFF. Using reference TRBV7-9 and TRBJ1-1 for the parts outside the CDR3, the full variable domain is DTGVSQNPRHKITKRGQNVTFRCDPISEHNRLYWYRQTLGQGPEFLTYFQNEAQLEKSRLLSDRFSAERPKGSFSTLEIQRTEQGDSAMYLCSSRKGALEAFFGQGTRLTVV.

The gene calls are TRBV5-6 and TRBJ2-5, with TRBD2 matching over 8 bases. The length of the CDR3 is 14 residues. V shed 0 bases and J 5 bases; nucleotides not matched to a gene: 3. The germline CDR1 and CDR2 sequences are SGHDT and YYEEEE. The CDR3 DNA reads as TGTGCCAGCAGCTTGGGAGCGGGGGTGGAGACCCAGTACTTC. It encodes CASSLGAGVETQYF.

This rearrangement joins TRBV28 to TRBJ2-1; a weak D match, TRBD1 (6 bases). The CDR3 extends over 14 amino acids. Trimming pared 3 bases from V and 13 bases from J, leaving 19 bases between. Germline V CDR1 and CDR2: MDHEN, SYDVKM. CDR3 residues: CASSFPEGDESQFF. In DNA form, the CDR3 reads TGTGCCAGCAGTTTCCCCGAGGGGGATGAGAGCCAGTTCTTC.

In this sample, this clone turned up a few times. The V call is TRBV28, the J call TRBJ1-4; 7 bases align to TRBD1. Losses at the gene ends were 8 bases for V and 4 bases for J; bases not matched to a gene: 7. The CDR3 extends over 14 amino acids. Germline values: CDR1 MDHEN, CDR2 SYDVKM. The CDR3 sequence is CASGDRGGNEKLFF. The DNA of the CDR3 is TGTGCCAGCGGGGACAGAGGGGGTAATGAAAAACTGTTTTTT.

The J gene is TRBJ2-7, the V gene TRBV19; a possible D gene is TRBD1 (6 bases). The CDR3 has 13 residues. With 0 bases removed from V and 5 bases from J, the gap between germline ends came to 8 bases. The germline V gene encodes CDR1 LNHDA and CDR2 SQIVND (reference sequence). The CDR3 sequence is CASSIDRGDEQYF. The CDR3 nucleotides are TGTGCCAGTAGTATAGACAGGGGCGACGAGCAGTACTTC.

A single count supports this clone. The chain links TRBV30 to TRBJ2-3, with D perhaps TRBD2 (6 bases). CDR1 and CDR2 from the germline V gene are GTSNPN and SVGIG (reference sequence). V lost 2 bases and J lost 3, with 18 bases in between. The CDR3 consists of 16 residues. The CDR3 loop is CAWSPRLVLRTDTQYF. The CDR3 coding sequence is TGTGCCTGGAGTCCCCGACTAGTTCTCCGGACAGATACGCAGTATTTT.